This T cell receptor beta chain came from a study of T-cell memory formation after mild COVID-19. Study-wide findings and caveats: Clones contracting over day 15 to 85 were CD4/CD8 balanced, with later expanders leaning CD4+.

This CDR3 contains 14 residues. J gave up 5 bases and V 2 bases, and 4 bases lay outside the gene matches. CDR1 is SGHAT and CDR2 is FQNNGV in the germline V gene. TCR alpha and TCR beta cDNA libraries carrying sample barcodes and UMIs came from 5'RACE with constant-segment primers. MiXCR, applied by TCRdb to the 5' RACE reads, yields one record per CDR3 protein. Of 110,000 or so distinct CDR3 sequences listed, 22% were seen once; the top ten hold approximately 40%. About this clonotype: Its antigen is not known.

This chain uses TRBV11-2 with TRBJ2-5, with 8 nucleotides matching TRBD2. Sequencing was done on a sample of PBMCs or a T cell subset sorted from them (not recorded which). The receptor comes from a man in his late teens or twenties who had mild COVID-19 (a few samples of this study predate the infection). Cell type and time point are not known. CDR3 DNA: TGTGCCAGCAGCTTATTCGGGGGGGTGGAGACCCAGTACTTC. Amino acid sequence: CASSLFGGVETQYF.